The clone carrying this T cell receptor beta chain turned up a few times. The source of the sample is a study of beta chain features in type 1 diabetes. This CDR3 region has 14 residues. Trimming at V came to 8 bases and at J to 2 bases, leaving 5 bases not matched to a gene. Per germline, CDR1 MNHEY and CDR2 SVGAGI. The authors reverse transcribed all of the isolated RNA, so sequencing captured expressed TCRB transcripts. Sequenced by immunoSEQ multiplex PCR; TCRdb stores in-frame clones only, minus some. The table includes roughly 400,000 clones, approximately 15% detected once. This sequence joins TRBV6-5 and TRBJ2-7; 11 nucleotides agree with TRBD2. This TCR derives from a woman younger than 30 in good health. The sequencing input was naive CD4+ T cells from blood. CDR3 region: CASGRLAGPYEQYF. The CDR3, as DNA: TGTGCCAGCGGACGACTAGCGGGGCCCTACGAGCAGTACTTC.